The next 8 T cell receptor beta chains were all read from a single sample in a study of T cells after yellow fever vaccination. TCRdb used MiXCR to reprocess the 5' RACE reads, holding one entry per CDR3 protein. The sample has roughly 260,000 distinct CDR3 sequences, around 13% seen once. The sample in question was CD4+ T cells sorted from PBMCs, obtained 45 days after the yellow fever booster vaccination. The receptors shown here come from a man aged 25 to 45 who received the YFV17D yellow fever vaccine.

This clonotype was seen a few times. The gene calls are TRBV20-1 and TRBJ2-1; 7 bases match TRBD2. The V segment lost 5 bases and the J segment 9 bases; nucleotides outside the gene matches: 10. The CDR3 has 13 residues. Germline V CDR1 and CDR2: DFQATT, SNEGSKA (reference sequence). For the CDR3, the DNA is TGCAGTGCTCCTCGAACGAGCGGGATTGAGCAGTTCTTC. This codes for CSAPRTSGIEQFF.

This rearrangement joins TRBV7-3 to TRBJ2-1; the D gene is possibly TRBD1 (6 bases). V dropped 5 bases and J dropped 0 bases, with 14 bases sitting between them. Germline V gene data show CDR1 as SGHTA and CDR2 as FQGTGA. The CDR3 length is 16 residues. CDR3 residues: CASSPNRARSYNEQFF. CDR3 DNA: TGTGCCAGCAGCCCTAACAGGGCCCGCTCCTACAATGAGCAGTTCTTC.

This clonotype occurred a few times. The CDR3: CASSSADVDTEAFF. CDR3 DNA sequence: TGTGCCAGCAGCTCGGCTGACGTGGACACTGAAGCTTTCTTT. The gene calls are TRBV7-9 and TRBJ1-1; D uncertain. CDR3 size: 14 residues. From germline, CDR1 is SEHNR and CDR2 FQNEAQ (reference sequence). Trimming removed 4 bases from V and 3 bases from J, with 12 bases in between.

To note about this clonotype: This could be a read error, since a much larger clone is one nucleotide away. This chain uses TRBV6-5 with TRBJ2-7; TRBD1 might be the D (6 bases). Germline V gives CDR1 MNHEY, CDR2 SVGAGI. The CDR3 contains 15 residues. CDR3 in amino acids: CSSSYSPGHVDEQYF. DNA of the CDR3: TGTTCCAGCAGTTACTCTCCGGGACACGTTGACGAGCAGTACTTC.

This clonotype was detected ten times or more. This sequence joins TRBV4-3 and TRBJ1-2; D is ambiguous. Deletions cut 9 bases from V and 2 bases from J, with 10 bases between. The V gene's germline CDR1 is LGHNA and CDR2 YSLEER. The CDR3 runs 12 residues. CDR3 DNA: TGCGCCAGTAATTCCGGCAACTATGGCTACACCTTC. Translating gives CASNSGNYGYTF.

This clonotype was recorded many times. The chain employs TRBV4-3 and TRBJ2-3, with 7 positions matching TRBD2. Per germline, CDR1 LGHNA and CDR2 YSLEER. Trimming took 4 bases from V and 4 from J; bases not matched to a gene: 8. CDR3 length equals 15 residues. CDR3 nucleotide sequence: TGCGCCAGCAGCCTGCGCGAGGGGAGGGCAGATACGCAGTATTTT. It encodes CASSLREGRADTQYF.

This clonotype was seen a handful of times. The V and J genes are TRBV7-9 and TRBJ1-2; the D gene is possibly TRBD1 (6 bases). Trimming pared 5 bases from V and 6 bases from J, leaving 13 bases between. CDR3 length equals 13 residues. Germline V gene lookup returns CDR1 SEHNR and CDR2 FQNEAQ (reference sequence). The CDR3 reads CASSPQGWHGYTF. DNA for the CDR3: TGTGCCAGCAGCCCCCAGGGGTGGCATGGCTACACCTTC.

The chain employs TRBV6-2 or TRBV6-3 and TRBJ2-1, with a possible D match to TRBD1 (5 bases). Germline V gene sequence: CDR1 MNHEY, CDR2 SVGEGT. The CDR3 is made up of 15 amino acids. V shed 6 bases and J shed 6 bases, with 18 bases lying between them. This CDR3 reads CASRANRYYLNEQFF. As DNA, the CDR3 is TGTGCCAGCAGGGCAAACAGGTATTACCTCAATGAGCAGTTCTTC.